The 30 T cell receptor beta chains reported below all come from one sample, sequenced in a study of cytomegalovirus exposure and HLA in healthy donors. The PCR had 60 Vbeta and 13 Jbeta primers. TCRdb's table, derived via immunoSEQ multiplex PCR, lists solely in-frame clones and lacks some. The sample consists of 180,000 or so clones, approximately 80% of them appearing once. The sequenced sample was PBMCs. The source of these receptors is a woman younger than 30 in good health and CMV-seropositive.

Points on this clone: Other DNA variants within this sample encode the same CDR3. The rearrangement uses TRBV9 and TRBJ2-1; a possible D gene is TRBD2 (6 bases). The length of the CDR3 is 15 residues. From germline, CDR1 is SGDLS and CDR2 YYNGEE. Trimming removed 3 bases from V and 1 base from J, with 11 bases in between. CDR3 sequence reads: CASSGAGASYNEQFF. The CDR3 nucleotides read TGTGCCAGCAGCGGAGCGGGCGCTTCCTACAATGAGCAGTTCTTC.

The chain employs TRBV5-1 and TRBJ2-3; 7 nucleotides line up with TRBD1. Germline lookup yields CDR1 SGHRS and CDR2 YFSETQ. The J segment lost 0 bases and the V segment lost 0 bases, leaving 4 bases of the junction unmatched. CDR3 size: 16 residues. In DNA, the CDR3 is TGCGCCAGCAGCTTGGAGGGGGCCCCTAGCACAGATACGCAGTATTTT. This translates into CASSLEGAPSTDTQYF.

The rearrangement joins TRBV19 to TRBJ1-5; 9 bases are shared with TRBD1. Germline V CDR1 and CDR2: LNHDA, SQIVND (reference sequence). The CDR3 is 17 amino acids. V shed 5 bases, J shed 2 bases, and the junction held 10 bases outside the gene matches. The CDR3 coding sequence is TGTGCCAGTAGTTCACTAGCGGGACAGGGAGGCAATCAGCCCCAGCATTTT. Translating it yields CASSSLAGQGGNQPQHF.

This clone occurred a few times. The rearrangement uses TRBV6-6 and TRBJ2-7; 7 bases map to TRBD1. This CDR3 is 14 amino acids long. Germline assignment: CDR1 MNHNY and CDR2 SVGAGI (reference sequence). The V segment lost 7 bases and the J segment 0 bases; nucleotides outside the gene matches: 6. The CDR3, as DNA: TGTGCCAGCAACCCGGACAGGAACTCCTACGAGCAGTACTTC. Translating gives CASNPDRNSYEQYF.

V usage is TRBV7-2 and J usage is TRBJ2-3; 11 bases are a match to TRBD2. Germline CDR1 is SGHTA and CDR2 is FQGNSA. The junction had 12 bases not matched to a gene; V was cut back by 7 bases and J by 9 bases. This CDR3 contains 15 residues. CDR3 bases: TGTGCCAGCACCCACCCCGTAGCGGGGGGGCAGACGCAGTATTTT. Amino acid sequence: CASTHPVAGGQTQYF.

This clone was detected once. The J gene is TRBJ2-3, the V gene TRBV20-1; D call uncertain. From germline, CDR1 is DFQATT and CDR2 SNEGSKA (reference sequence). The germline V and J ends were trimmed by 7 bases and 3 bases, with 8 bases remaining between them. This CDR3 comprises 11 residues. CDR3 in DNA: TGCAGTGGGCTAGAAACAGATACGCAGTATTTT. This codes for CSGLETDTQYF.

The CDR3 protein is CASSLPGQGLYGYTF. In DNA form, the CDR3 reads TGTGCCAGCTCTCTTCCGGGACAGGGGCTCTATGGCTACACCTTC. The chain combines TRBV18 with TRBJ1-2, with 10 bases aligning to TRBD1. CDR3 length equals 15 residues. CDR1 is KGHSH, CDR2 LQKENI, per germline. The J segment lost 4 bases and the V segment lost 6 bases, leaving 8 bases of the junction unmatched.

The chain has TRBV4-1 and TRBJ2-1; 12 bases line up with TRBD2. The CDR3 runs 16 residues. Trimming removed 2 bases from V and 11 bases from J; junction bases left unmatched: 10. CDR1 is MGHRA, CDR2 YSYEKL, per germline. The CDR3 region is CASSQPTSGGHNKQFF. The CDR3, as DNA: TGCGCCAGCAGCCAACCGACTAGCGGGGGACATAATAAGCAGTTCTTC.

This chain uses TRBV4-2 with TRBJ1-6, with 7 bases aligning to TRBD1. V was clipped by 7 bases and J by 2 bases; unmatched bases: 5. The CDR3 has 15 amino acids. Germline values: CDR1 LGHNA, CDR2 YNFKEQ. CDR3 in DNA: TGTGCCAGCAAGGCCAGGGGGACCTATAATTCACCCCTCCACTTT. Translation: CASKARGTYNSPLHF.

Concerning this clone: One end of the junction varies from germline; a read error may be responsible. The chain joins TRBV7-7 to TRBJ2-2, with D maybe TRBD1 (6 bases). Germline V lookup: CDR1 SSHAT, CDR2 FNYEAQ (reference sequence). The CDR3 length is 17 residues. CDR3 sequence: CASSLGVRQEFTGELFF. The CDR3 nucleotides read TGTGCTAGCAGCTTGGGCGTCAGACAGGAGTTTACCGGGGAGCTGTTTTTT.

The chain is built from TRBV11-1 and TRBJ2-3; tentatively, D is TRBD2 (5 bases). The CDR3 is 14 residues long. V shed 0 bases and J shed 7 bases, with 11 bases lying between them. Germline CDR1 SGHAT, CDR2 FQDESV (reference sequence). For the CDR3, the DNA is TGTGCCAGCAGCTTAGCGGAAGTAGCGAATACGCAGTATTTT. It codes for CASSLAEVANTQYF. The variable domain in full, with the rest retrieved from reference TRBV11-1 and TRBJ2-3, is EAEVAQSPRYKITEKSQAVAFWCDPISGHATLYWYRQILGQGPELLVQFQDESVVDDSQLPKDRFSAERLKGVDSTLKIQPAELGDSAMYLCASSLAEVANTQYFGPGTRLTVL.

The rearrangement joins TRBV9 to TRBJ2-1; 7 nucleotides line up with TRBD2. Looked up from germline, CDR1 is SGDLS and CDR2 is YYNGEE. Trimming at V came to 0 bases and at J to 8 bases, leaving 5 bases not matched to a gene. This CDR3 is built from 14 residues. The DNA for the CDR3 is TGTGCCAGCAGCGTAGAGGACCTAGCGGATGAGCAGTTCTTC. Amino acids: CASSVEDLADEQFF.

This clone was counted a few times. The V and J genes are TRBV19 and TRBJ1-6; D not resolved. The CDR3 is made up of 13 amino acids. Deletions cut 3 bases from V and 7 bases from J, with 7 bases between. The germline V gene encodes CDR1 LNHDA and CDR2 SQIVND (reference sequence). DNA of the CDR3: TGTGCCAGTAGTATGATCCAGAATTCACCCCTCCACTTT. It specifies CASSMIQNSPLHF.

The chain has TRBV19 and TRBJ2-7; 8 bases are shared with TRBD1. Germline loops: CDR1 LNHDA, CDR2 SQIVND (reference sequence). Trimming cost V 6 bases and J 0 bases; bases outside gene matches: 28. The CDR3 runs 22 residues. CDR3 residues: CASSPRDTGSLQGARVSYEQYF. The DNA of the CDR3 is TGTGCCAGTAGCCCGCGGGACACCGGATCGTTGCAGGGGGCTAGGGTCTCCTACGAGCAGTACTTC.

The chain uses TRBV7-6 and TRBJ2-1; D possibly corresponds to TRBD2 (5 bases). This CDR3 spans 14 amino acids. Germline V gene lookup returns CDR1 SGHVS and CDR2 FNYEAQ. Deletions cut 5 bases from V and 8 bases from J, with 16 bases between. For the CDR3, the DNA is TGTGCCAGCAGCACCGCGGGCGTTCTCGATGAGCAGTTCTTC. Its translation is CASSTAGVLDEQFF.

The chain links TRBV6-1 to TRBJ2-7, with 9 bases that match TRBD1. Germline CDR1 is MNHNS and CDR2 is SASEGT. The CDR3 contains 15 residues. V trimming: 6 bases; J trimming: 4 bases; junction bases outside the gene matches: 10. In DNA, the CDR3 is TGTGCCAGCAGAGATTTCCTAGGACAGGGGTACGAGCAGTACTTC. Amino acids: CASRDFLGQGYEQYF.

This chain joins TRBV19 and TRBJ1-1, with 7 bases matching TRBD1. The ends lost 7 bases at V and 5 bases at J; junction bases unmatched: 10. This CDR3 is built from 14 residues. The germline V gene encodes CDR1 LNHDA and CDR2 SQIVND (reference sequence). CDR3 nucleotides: TGTGCCAGTACTAGGGGGCAAGGGTGGACTGAAGCTTTCTTT. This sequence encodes CASTRGQGWTEAFF.

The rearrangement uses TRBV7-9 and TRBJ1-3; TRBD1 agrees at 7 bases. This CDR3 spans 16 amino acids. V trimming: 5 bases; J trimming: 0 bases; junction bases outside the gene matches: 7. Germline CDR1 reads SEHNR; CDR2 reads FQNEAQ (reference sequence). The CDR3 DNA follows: TGTGCCAGCAGCCAGGGGACAGCCGGCTCTGGAAACACCATATATTTT. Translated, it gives CASSQGTAGSGNTIYF.

The CDR3 sequence is CASSRTGANVLTF. CDR3 sequence (DNA): TGTGCCAGCAGCCGTACTGGGGCCAACGTCCTGACTTTC. This chain links TRBV7-9 with TRBJ2-6; D gene ambiguous. V gave up 5 bases and J gave up 2 bases, with 4 bases separating them. The CDR3 consists of 13 residues. Germline CDR1 reads SEHNR; CDR2 reads FQNEAQ (reference sequence).

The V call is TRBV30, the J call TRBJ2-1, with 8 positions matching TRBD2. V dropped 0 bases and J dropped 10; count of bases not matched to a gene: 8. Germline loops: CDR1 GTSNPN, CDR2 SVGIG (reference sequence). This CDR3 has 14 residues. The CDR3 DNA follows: TGTGCCTGGAGTGTCGCGGGGGGCTTAAGGGAGCAGTTCTTC. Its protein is CAWSVAGGLREQFF.

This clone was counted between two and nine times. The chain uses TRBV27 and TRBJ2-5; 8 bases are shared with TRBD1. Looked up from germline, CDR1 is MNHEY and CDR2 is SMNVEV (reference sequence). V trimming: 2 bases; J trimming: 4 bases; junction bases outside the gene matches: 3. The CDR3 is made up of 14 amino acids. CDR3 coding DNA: TGTGCCAGCAGTTTACAGGGGGCGGGAGAGACCCAGTACTTC. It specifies CASSLQGAGETQYF.

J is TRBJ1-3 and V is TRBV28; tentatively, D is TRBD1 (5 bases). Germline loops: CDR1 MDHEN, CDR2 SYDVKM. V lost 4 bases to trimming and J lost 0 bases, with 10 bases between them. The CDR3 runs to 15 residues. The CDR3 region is CASSSPQGSGNTIYF. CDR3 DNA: TGTGCCAGCAGTTCCCCTCAGGGCTCTGGAAACACCATATATTTT. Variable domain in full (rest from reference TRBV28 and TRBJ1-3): DVKVTQSSRYLVKRTGEKVFLECVQDMDHENMFWYRQDPGLGLRLIYFSYDVKMKEKGDIPEGYSVSREKKERFSLILESASTNQTSMYLCASSSPQGSGNTIYFGEGSWLTVV.

CDR3 coding DNA: TGTGCCAGCAGCTTAGCGGGGGTGGGAGCAAGTGTGGGGCAGTACTTC. Translation gives CASSLAGVGASVGQYF. The chain has TRBV11-2 and TRBJ2-7, with D possibly matching TRBD2 (6 bases). The V end lost 1 base, the J end lost 9 bases, and 22 bases lay between the germline ends. The germline gives CDR1 SGHAT, CDR2 FQNNGV. The CDR3 runs 16 residues.

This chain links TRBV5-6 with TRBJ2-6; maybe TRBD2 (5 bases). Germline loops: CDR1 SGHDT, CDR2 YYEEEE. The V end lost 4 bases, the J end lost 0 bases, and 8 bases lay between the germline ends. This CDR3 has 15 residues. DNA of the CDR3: TGTGCCAGCAGCACCGGGAACTCTGGGGCCAACGTCCTGACTTTC. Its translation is CASSTGNSGANVLTF.

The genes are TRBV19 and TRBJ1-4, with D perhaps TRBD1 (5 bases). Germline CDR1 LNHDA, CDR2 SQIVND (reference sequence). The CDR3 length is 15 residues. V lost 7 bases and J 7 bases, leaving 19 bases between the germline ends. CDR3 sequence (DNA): TGTGCCAGTAACAAATACGGCGGGGGGAGTGAAAAACTGTTTTTT. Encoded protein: CASNKYGGGSEKLFF.

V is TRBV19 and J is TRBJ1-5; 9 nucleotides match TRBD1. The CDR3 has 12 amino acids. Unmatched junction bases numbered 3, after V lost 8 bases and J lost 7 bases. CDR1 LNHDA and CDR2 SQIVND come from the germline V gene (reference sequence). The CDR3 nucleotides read TGTGCCAGTGGAACAGGGGGCCAGCCCCAGCATTTT. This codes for CASGTGGQPQHF.

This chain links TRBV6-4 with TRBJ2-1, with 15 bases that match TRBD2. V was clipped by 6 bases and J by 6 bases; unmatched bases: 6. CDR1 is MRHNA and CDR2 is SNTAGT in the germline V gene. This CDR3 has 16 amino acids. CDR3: CASSRTSGGAGNEQFF. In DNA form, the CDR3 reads TGTGCCAGCAGCCGGACTAGCGGGGGGGCCGGCAATGAGCAGTTCTTC.

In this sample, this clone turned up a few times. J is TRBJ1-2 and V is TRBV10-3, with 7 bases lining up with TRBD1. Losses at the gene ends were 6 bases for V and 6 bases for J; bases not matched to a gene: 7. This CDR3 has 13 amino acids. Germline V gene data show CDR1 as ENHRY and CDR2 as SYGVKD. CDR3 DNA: TGTGCCATCAGGCGGCAGGGGGATGATGGCTACACCTTC. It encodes CAIRRQGDDGYTF.

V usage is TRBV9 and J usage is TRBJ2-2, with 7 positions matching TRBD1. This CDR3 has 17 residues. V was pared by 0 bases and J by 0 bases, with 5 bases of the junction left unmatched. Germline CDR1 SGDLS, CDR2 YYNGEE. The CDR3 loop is CASSVALGGSNTGELFF. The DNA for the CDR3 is TGTGCCAGCAGCGTAGCCTTAGGGGGCTCGAACACCGGGGAGCTGTTTTTT.

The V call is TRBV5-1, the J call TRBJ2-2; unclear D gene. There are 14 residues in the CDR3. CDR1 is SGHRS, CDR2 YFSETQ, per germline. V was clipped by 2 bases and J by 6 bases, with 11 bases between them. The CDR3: CASSFPRLPGELFF. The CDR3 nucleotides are TGCGCCAGCAGCTTCCCGCGACTTCCCGGGGAGCTGTTTTTT.